This T cell receptor (beta chain) was obtained from a study of pediatric ulcerative colitis (dated by TCRdb to between 2018 and 2021). Context from the whole study: Fewer than 10 ulcerative colitis patients had pancolitis and two had left-sided colitis, with histology consistent with ulcerative colitis in all. From 8 or 9 newly diagnosed, treatment-naive pediatric ulcerative colitis patients and four non-IBD control children, paired blood and rectal samples were collected. Using the Pediatric Ulcerative Colitis Activity Index, two patients were classed as having mild disease, several as having moderate disease and three as having acute severe colitis.

Overall results and qualifications from the work: Features of the rectal repertoire distinguished controls, mild-moderate colitis patients and acute severe colitis patients, and in acute severe colitis rectal diversity was lower because of clonal expansions. Clonal overlap between a subject's own blood and rectum was significantly greater in ulcerative colitis patients than in controls, which suggests more T cell trafficking to inflamed tissue. T cells from blood may have been included in the rectal pinch biopsies, particularly in patients with overt colitis. The healthy control group was small, consisting of only a few individuals. Repertoires were derived from total lymphocyte DNA, so rare subsets such as regulatory T cells may have patterns not reflected. A couple of rectal CDR3 clonotypes turned up in every ulcerative colitis patient but in none of the controls. For technical reasons, the blood samples of a couple of patients yielded substantially fewer templates, so those samples were excluded from the blood-rectal overlap analysis.

During colonoscopy, one to two rectal pinch biopsies were obtained for research purposes. Before the diagnostic colonoscopy, none of the ulcerative colitis patients had been given any immunosuppressive medication. Before DNA isolation, rectal biopsies were subjected to proteinase K digestion. The Wizard kit (Promega) was used to extract genomic DNA from the blood and intestinal samples. Unmatched junction bases come to 5, with V trimmed by 1 base and J by 2 bases. From its cysteine to its phenylalanine, the CDR3 spans 16 amino acids. Only the CDR3 DNA is retained, 48 bases long and in frame from the first base. Per the germline V gene, SGHTA is the CDR1 and FQGTGA is the CDR2. Through the immunoSEQ TRB Survey service, multiplex V and J primers were used to amplify rearranged CDR3 beta regions from genomic DNA. To keep sequencing depth the same across samples, survey-level depth of up to 500,000 reads per sample was applied. The libraries were purified, combined into pools and sequenced with Illumina technology. The study's own analysis went as follows. Productive clonality, sample overlap, pairwise scatters, CDR3 beta length, V/D/J gene usage and productiveness were all assessed with the immunoSEQ online tools. Calculated diversity was the number of unique rearrangements divided by total templates times 100; Shannon and Simpson indices were also computed. Principal component analysis was performed on Z-score normalized data with the R prcomp function and the ggbiplot package. Morisita's index was used to quantify blood-rectal clonal overlap within each subject. TCRdb took over this immuneACCESS table, retaining in-frame rearrangements with V and J assigned. Such tables are incomplete; in checked studies, under half of the missing clones stem from an unresolved V gene, and the remainder is unexplained. V, J and clone size are those of that table, while D and trimming were read from the DNA. The sample records tens of thousands of clones, about three quarters of which are singletons. Around a sixth of the sample is in the top ten clones.

Concerning this clone: No antigen is known for it. Base-call qualities are not available, and no considerably larger clone is one nucleotide away.

The source material was gut tissue. This TCR came from a boy aged 5-17 years with severe ulcerative colitis. The rearrangement joined TRBV7-3 to TRBJ2-3; the central 8 bases match TRBD2. The CDR3 is CASSLIGGGTTDTQYF. The nucleotides read TGTGCCAGCAGCTTAATAGGCGGGGGGACCACAGATACGCAGTATTTT.